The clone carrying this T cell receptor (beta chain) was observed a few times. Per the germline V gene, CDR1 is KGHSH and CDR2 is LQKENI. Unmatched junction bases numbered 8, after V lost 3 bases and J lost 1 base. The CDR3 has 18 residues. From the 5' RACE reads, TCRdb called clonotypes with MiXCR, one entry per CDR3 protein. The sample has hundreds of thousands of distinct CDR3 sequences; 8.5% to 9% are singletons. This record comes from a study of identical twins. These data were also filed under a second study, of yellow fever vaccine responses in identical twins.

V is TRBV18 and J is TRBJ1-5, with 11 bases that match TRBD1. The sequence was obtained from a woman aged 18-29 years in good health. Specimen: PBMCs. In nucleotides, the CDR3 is TGTGCCAGCTCACCCAAACCGGGACAGGGGGTGAGCAATCAGCCCCAGCATTTT. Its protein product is CASSPKPGQGVSNQPQHF.